One sample yielded the 8 T cell receptor beta chains listed below, sequenced in a study of shared clonotypes between healthy human individuals. Sequenced by immunoSEQ multiplex PCR; TCRdb stores in-frame clones only, minus some. The profile shows 2 million to 2.5 million clones, more than 90% of them singletons. The sequenced sample was naive CD4+ T cells sorted from blood. The subset was: CD45RA+ positively selected. The receptors shown here come from a young man in good health.

The chain is built from TRBV10-3 and TRBJ2-3; 7 bases match TRBD1. CDR1 ENHRY and CDR2 SYGVKD come from the germline V gene. The V gene end was trimmed by 6 bases and the J gene end by 0 bases; junction bases not matched to a gene: 9. The CDR3 totals 16 residues. CDR3 protein: CAIRKSGTASTDTQYF. The CDR3 DNA reads as TGTGCCATCAGAAAGTCCGGGACAGCCAGCACAGATACGCAGTATTTT.

The V and J genes are TRBV27 and TRBJ2-3, with D unclear. V was pared by 6 bases and J by 0 bases, with 10 bases between. CDR3 length: 14 residues. Looked up from germline, CDR1 is MNHEY and CDR2 is SMNVEV (reference sequence). The CDR3 loop is CASRPAPSTDTQYF. The CDR3 region has the DNA TGTGCCAGCAGACCAGCCCCTAGCACAGATACGCAGTATTTT.

The CDR3 region is CASRVERSGAGTQYF. The DNA for the CDR3 is TGTGCCAGCAGGGTTGAACGTAGCGGTGCAGGGACCCAGTACTTC. This chain uses TRBV6-5 with TRBJ2-5; a weak D match, TRBD2 (6 bases). V was clipped by 6 bases and J by 7 bases, with 21 bases between them. The CDR3 has 15 amino acids. Germline values: CDR1 MNHEY, CDR2 SVGAGI.

The V gene is TRBV18, the J gene TRBJ2-2; 7 positions match TRBD1. Germline CDR1 and CDR2: KGHSH and LQKENI. CDR3 size: 16 residues. Losses at the gene ends were 3 bases for V and 4 bases for J; bases not matched to a gene: 8. The CDR3 is CASSPIIDRVTGELFF. DNA of the CDR3: TGTGCCAGCTCACCCATCATCGACAGGGTCACCGGGGAGCTGTTTTTT. Full variable domain (outside the CDR3, taken from reference TRBV18 and TRBJ2-2): NAGVMQNPRHLVRRRGQEARLRCSPMKGHSHVYWYRQLPEEGLKFMVYLQKENIIDESGMPKERFSAEFPKEGPSILRIQQVVRGDSAAYFCASSPIIDRVTGELFFGEGSRLTVL.

The genes are TRBV19 and TRBJ2-5; TRBD1 aligns across 8 bases. The CDR3 covers 16 residues. The germline CDR1 and CDR2 sequences are LNHDA and SQIVND (reference sequence). Losses at the gene ends were 3 bases for V and 4 bases for J; bases not matched to a gene: 10. The CDR3 protein is CASSILRGREGETQYF. The CDR3 DNA reads TGTGCCAGTAGTATCCTCAGGGGGCGTGAGGGAGAGACCCAGTACTTC.

This sequence joins TRBV28 and TRBJ2-7; D perhaps matches TRBD1 (5 bases). Trimming shortened V by 4 bases and J by 2 bases, and 9 bases separated the two germline ends. The CDR3 runs to 13 residues. Germline V lookup: CDR1 MDHEN, CDR2 SYDVKM. The CDR3 loop is CASSWTRTYEQYF. In nucleotides, the CDR3 is TGTGCCAGCAGTTGGACAAGGACCTACGAGCAGTACTTC.

To note about this clone: This specimen includes other DNA sequences encoding the same CDR3. The V and J genes are TRBV7-2 and TRBJ2-6, with D maybe TRBD1 (5 bases). Germline CDR1 SGHTA, CDR2 FQGNSA. V lost 7 bases and J 0 bases, leaving 7 bases between the germline ends. CDR3 length: 14 amino acids. CDR3 sequence (DNA): TGTGCCAGCACCAGGGTCTCTGGGGCCAACGTCCTGACTTTC. Residues: CASTRVSGANVLTF.

As concerns this clone: Distinct nucleotide sequences in the sample also encode this CDR3. V usage is TRBV18 and J usage is TRBJ2-3; no reliable D call. Germline V gene data show CDR1 as KGHSH and CDR2 as LQKENI. CDR3 length equals 12 residues. The V and J ends lost 6 bases and 0 bases respectively, with 4 bases between them. The CDR3 region has the DNA TGTGCCAGCTCCCTAAGCACAGATACGCAGTATTTT. Amino acid sequence: CASSLSTDTQYF.